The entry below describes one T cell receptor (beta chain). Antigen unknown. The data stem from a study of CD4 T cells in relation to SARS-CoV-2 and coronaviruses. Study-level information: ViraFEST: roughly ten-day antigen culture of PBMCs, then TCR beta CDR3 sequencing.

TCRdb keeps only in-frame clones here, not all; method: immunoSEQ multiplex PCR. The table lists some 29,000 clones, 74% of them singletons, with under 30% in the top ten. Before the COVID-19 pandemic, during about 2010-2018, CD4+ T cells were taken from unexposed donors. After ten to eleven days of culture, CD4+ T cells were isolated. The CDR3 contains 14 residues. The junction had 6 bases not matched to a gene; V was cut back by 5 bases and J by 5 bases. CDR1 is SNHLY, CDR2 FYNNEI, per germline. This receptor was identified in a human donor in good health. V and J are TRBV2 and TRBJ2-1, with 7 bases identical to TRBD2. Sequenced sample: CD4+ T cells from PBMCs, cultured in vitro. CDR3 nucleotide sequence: TGTGCCAGCAGTATGCTAGCGGAGCACAATGAGCAGTTCTTC. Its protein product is CASSMLAEHNEQFF.